This TCR beta chain was captured in a study of technical replicates of blood from several donors. Per the germline V gene, CDR1 is SGHRS and CDR2 is YFSETQ. Trimming stripped 4 bases from V and 1 base from J, with 14 bases between. The CDR3 has 15 amino acids. The data were produced by immunoSEQ multiplex PCR, yet TCRdb's version contains in-frame clones alone and is incomplete. Among more than 70,000 clones listed, roughly 97% were seen once. This clone was seen only a few times. This clonotype was obtained from a human donor in good health. The sequenced sample was T cells isolated from PBMCs. The genes are TRBV5-1 and TRBJ1-1; TRBD1 might be the D (6 bases). The CDR3 is CASSIQDSWNTEAFF. The CDR3 coding sequence is TGCGCCAGCAGCATTCAGGACAGCTGGAACACTGAAGCTTTCTTT.